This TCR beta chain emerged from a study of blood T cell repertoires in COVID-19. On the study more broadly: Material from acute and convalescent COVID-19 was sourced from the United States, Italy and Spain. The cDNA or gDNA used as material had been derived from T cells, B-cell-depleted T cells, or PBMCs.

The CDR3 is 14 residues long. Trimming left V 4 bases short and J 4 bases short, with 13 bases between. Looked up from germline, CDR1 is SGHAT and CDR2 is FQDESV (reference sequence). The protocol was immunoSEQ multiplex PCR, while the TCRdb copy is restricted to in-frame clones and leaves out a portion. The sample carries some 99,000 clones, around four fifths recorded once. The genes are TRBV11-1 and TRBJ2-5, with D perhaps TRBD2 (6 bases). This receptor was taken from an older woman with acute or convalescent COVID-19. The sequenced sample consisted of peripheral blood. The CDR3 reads CASSSRGKLETQYF. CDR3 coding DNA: TGTGCCAGCAGCTCCCGCGGGAAGTTAGAGACCCAGTACTTC. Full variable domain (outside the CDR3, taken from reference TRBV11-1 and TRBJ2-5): EAEVAQSPRYKITEKSQAVAFWCDPISGHATLYWYRQILGQGPELLVQFQDESVVDDSQLPKDRFSAERLKGVDSTLKIQPAELGDSAMYLCASSSRGKLETQYFGPGTRLLVL.